One and the same sample provided the 17 T cell receptor beta chains below, sequenced in a study of beta chain features in type 1 diabetes. cDNA synthesis used the whole RNA isolate, giving expressed TCRB sequences. Libraries were prepared by immunoSEQ multiplex PCR; TCRdb keeps only in-frame clonotypes and omits some of them. The sample gives roughly 150,000 clones, approximately 8.1% of which show up once; about 0.6% is in the top ten. The sample comprised central memory CD4+ T cells from blood. Receptors originate from a young man in good health.

This clone has only a few counts. The chain has TRBV7-2 and TRBJ1-5; a possible D gene is TRBD1 (6 bases). The CDR3 runs 15 residues. Germline loops: CDR1 SGHTA, CDR2 FQGNSA. Trimming cost V 0 bases and J 4 bases, with 10 bases left between them. The CDR3 nucleotides read TGTGCCAGCAGCTTAGCTATACAGGGAAATCAGCCCCAGCATTTT. This encodes CASSLAIQGNQPQHF. Drawing the rest from reference TRBV7-2 and TRBJ1-5, the complete variable domain is GAGVSQSPSNKVTEKGKDVELRCDPISGHTALYWYRQSLGQGLEFLIYFQGNSAPDKSGLPSDRFSAERTGGSVSTLTIQRTQQEDSAVYLCASSLAIQGNQPQHFGDGTRLSIL.

This CDR3 is CASQPGQFVSNTEAFF. CDR3 DNA: TGTGCCAGCCAACCTGGACAGTTTGTCTCGAACACTGAAGCTTTCTTT. The V call is TRBV18, the J call TRBJ1-1, with TRBD1 as a possible D gene (6 bases). The germline V gene has CDR1 KGHSH and CDR2 LQKENI. V shed 8 bases and J shed 1 base, with 20 bases lying between them. The CDR3 is 16 residues long. Full variable domain (outside the CDR3, taken from reference TRBV18 and TRBJ1-1): NAGVMQNPRHLVRRRGQEARLRCSPMKGHSHVYWYRQLPEEGLKFMVYLQKENIIDESGMPKERFSAEFPKEGPSILRIQQVVRGDSAAYFCASQPGQFVSNTEAFFGQGTRLTVV.

V gene TRBV30 combines with J gene TRBJ1-6, with 7 positions matching TRBD1. V shed 3 bases, J shed 10 bases, and the junction held 12 bases outside the gene matches. This CDR3 has 15 residues. Germline V gene lookup returns CDR1 GTSNPN and CDR2 SVGIG (reference sequence). CDR3 protein: CAWRHPRRGQSPLHF. CDR3 nucleotides: TGTGCCTGGAGACACCCACGGAGGGGGCAATCACCCCTCCACTTT. Drawing the rest from reference TRBV30 and TRBJ1-6, the complete variable domain is SQTIHQWPATLVQPVGSPLSLECTVEGTSNPNLYWYRQAAGRGLQLLFYSVGIGQISSEVPQNLSASRPQDRQFILSSKKLLLSDSGFYLCAWRHPRRGQSPLHFGNGTRLTVT.

The table lists this clone with a few counts. The V and J genes are TRBV29-1 and TRBJ2-5; 10 nucleotides match TRBD2. Trimming removed 2 bases from V and 2 bases from J; junction bases left unmatched: 11. Germline-derived CDR1 and CDR2 are SQVTM and ANQGSEA. The CDR3 loop spans 17 amino acids. The CDR3 loop is CSVEPYPTSGFQETQYF. The CDR3 DNA reads as TGCAGCGTTGAACCTTACCCGACTAGCGGGTTTCAAGAGACCCAGTACTTC.

This clone was counted at least ten times. J is TRBJ2-7 and V is TRBV7-2; possibly TRBD2 for D (6 bases). Germline CDR1 reads SGHTA; CDR2 reads FQGNSA. With 5 bases removed from V and 3 bases from J, the gap between germline ends came to 17 bases. This CDR3 comprises 15 residues. The CDR3 coding sequence is TGTGCCAGCAGCCCATACGTTAGCGGAGGCTACGAGCAGTACTTC. Amino acid sequence: CASSPYVSGGYEQYF.

This clone has a handful of counts. The gene calls are TRBV6-5 and TRBJ1-1; 7 bases line up with TRBD1. Germline CDR1 is MNHEY and CDR2 is SVGAGI. The V gene end was trimmed by 7 bases and the J gene end by 2 bases; junction bases not matched to a gene: 10. The CDR3 contains 15 residues. Here the CDR3 reads CASTDRESDNTEAFF. For the CDR3, the DNA is TGTGCCAGCACCGACAGGGAAAGTGATAACACTGAAGCTTTCTTT.

This clone has only a few counts. The CDR3 protein is CASRGLTDTQYF. In nucleotides, the CDR3 is TGTGCCAGCCGGGGGTTGACAGATACGCAGTATTTT. The chain combines TRBV28 with TRBJ2-3; D might be TRBD2 (6 bases). Germline V CDR1 and CDR2: MDHEN, SYDVKM. CDR3 length: 12 amino acids. Between the trimmed V and J ends, which lost 8 bases and 3 bases, there was a span of 9 bases.

This chain uses TRBV7-9 with TRBJ2-7; TRBD1 matches 10 bases. V was pared by 11 bases and J by 3 bases, with 4 bases of the junction left unmatched. The germline V gene encodes CDR1 SEHNR and CDR2 FQNEAQ (reference sequence). This CDR3 contains 12 residues. The CDR3 sequence: CAVGQGGYEQYF. The DNA of the CDR3 is TGTGCCGTAGGACAGGGGGGCTACGAGCAGTACTTC.

The sample holds a few counts of this clone. This chain joins TRBV9 and TRBJ2-2; TRBD2 might be the D (8 bases). Between the trimmed V and J ends, which lost 4 bases and 0 bases, there was a span of 16 bases. CDR3 length: 17 residues. Germline CDR1 SGDLS, CDR2 YYNGEE. CDR3 sequence: CASSPTGRGANTGELFF. The DNA of the CDR3 is TGTGCCAGCAGCCCGACAGGGCGGGGGGCGAACACCGGGGAGCTGTTTTTT. The variable domain in full, completed from reference TRBV9 and TRBJ2-2, reads DSGVTQTPKHLITATGQRVTLRCSPRSGDLSVYWYQQSLDQGLQFLIQYYNGEERAKGNILERFSAQQFPDLHSELNLSSLELGDSALYFCASSPTGRGANTGELFFGEGSRLTVL.

The rearrangement uses TRBV7-2 and TRBJ2-3; 11 bases agree with TRBD2. CDR1 and CDR2 from the germline V gene are SGHTA and FQGNSA. J was trimmed by 2 bases and V by 6 bases; bases with no gene match: 13. The CDR3 covers 18 residues. CDR3 DNA: TGTGCCAGCAGTAATACCGGGACTAGCGGTGGCCACACAGATACGCAGTATTTT. This translates into CASSNTGTSGGHTDTQYF.

The chain carries TRBV6-1 and TRBJ2-6; D remains ambiguous. V lost 1 base and J lost 0, with 7 bases in between. Germline loops: CDR1 MNHNS, CDR2 SASEGT. The length of the CDR3 is 16 residues. In DNA form, the CDR3 reads TGTGCCAGCAGTGAAGGTTATAGCTCTGGGGCCAACGTCCTGACTTTC. Protein sequence: CASSEGYSSGANVLTF.

There are a few counts of this clone. The V gene is TRBV6-5, the J gene TRBJ1-5, with D possibly TRBD1 on 5 matching bases. Germline loops: CDR1 MNHEY, CDR2 SVGAGI. Trimming shortened V by 7 bases and J by 4 bases, and 11 bases separated the two germline ends. The CDR3 length is 13 residues. DNA for the CDR3: TGTGCCAGCAAAATGACAGTAAATCAGCCCCAGCATTTT. This encodes CASKMTVNQPQHF.

The chain joins TRBV7-2 to TRBJ2-5; 7 nucleotides match TRBD2. V gave up 5 bases and J gave up 7 bases; unmatched junction bases: 10. Germline V gives CDR1 SGHTA, CDR2 FQGNSA. The CDR3 has 14 amino acids. The CDR3 protein is CASSRAGSAGTQYF. The CDR3 coding sequence is TGTGCCAGCAGCCGAGCGGGGTCAGCGGGGACCCAGTACTTC. Complete variable domain (other parts from reference TRBV7-2 and TRBJ2-5): GAGVSQSPSNKVTEKGKDVELRCDPISGHTALYWYRQSLGQGLEFLIYFQGNSAPDKSGLPSDRFSAERTGGSVSTLTIQRTQQEDSAVYLCASSRAGSAGTQYFGPGTRLLVL.

The gene calls are TRBV5-4 and TRBJ2-5; 8 bases agree with TRBD2. Trimming cost V 2 bases and J 4 bases; bases outside gene matches: 4. The CDR3 extends over 14 amino acids. Germline V gives CDR1 SGHNT, CDR2 YYREEE (reference sequence). In nucleotides, the CDR3 is TGTGCCAGCAGCTTCCGGGGGGGAACAGAGACCCAGTACTTC. It encodes CASSFRGGTETQYF.

This clone was seen more than once but under ten times. Additional DNA sequences in this sample encode the identical CDR3. V and J are TRBV28 and TRBJ1-2; 7 bases fit TRBD1. The ends lost 3 bases at V and 2 bases at J; junction bases unmatched: 0. This CDR3 spans 13 amino acids. Per germline, CDR1 MDHEN and CDR2 SYDVKM. The CDR3 nucleotides are TGTGCCAGCAGTTTGGACAGGAACTATGGCTACACCTTC. It translates to CASSLDRNYGYTF.

This clone has more than one count but fewer than ten. The chain has TRBV5-8 and TRBJ1-5; D ambiguous. The germline CDR1 and CDR2 sequences are SGHTS and YDEGEE. The length of the CDR3 is 13 residues. The V end lost 0 bases, the J end lost 6 bases, and 7 bases lay between the germline ends. CDR3 in amino acids: CASSLDEGQPQHF. The DNA of the CDR3 is TGTGCCAGCAGCTTGGATGAGGGTCAGCCCCAGCATTTT.

V usage is TRBV7-9 and J usage is TRBJ2-7, with D possibly being TRBD2 (5 bases). Deletions cut 0 bases from V and 0 bases from J, with 12 bases between. CDR1 SEHNR and CDR2 FQNEAQ come from the germline V gene (reference sequence). The CDR3 has 16 amino acids. CDR3 sequence: CASSLARSAGSYEQYF. In DNA, the CDR3 is TGTGCCAGCAGCTTAGCCCGCAGCGCGGGCTCCTACGAGCAGTACTTC.